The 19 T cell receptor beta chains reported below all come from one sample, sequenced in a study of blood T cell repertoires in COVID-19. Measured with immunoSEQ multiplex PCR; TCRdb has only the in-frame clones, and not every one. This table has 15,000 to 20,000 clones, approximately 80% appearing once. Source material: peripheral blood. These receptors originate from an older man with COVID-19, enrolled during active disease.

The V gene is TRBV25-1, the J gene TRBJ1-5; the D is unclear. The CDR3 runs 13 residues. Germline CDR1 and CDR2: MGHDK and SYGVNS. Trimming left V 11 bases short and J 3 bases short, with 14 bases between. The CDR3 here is CAGWRVYNQPQHF. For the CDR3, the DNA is TGTGCCGGATGGCGGGTTTACAATCAGCCCCAGCATTTT.

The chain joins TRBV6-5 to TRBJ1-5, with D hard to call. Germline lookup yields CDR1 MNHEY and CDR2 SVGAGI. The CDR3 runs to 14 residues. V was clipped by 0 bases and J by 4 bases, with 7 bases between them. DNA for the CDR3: TGTGCCAGCAGTTACTCTGAGAGTAATCAGCCCCAGCATTTT. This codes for CASSYSESNQPQHF.

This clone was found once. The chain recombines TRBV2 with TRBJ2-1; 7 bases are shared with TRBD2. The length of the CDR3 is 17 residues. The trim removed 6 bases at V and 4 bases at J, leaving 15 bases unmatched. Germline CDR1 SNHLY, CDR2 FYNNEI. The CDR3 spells CASSARATSIGYNEQFF. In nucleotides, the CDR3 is TGTGCCAGCAGCGCCCGCGCGACTAGCATCGGGTACAATGAGCAGTTCTTC.

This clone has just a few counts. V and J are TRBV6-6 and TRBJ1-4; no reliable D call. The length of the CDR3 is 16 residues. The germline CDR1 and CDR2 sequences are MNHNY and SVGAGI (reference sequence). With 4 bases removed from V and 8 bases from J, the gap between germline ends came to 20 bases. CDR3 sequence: CASSWLLPTEGEKLFF. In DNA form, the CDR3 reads TGTGCCAGCAGTTGGCTCCTTCCAACAGAAGGAGAAAAACTGTTTTTT.

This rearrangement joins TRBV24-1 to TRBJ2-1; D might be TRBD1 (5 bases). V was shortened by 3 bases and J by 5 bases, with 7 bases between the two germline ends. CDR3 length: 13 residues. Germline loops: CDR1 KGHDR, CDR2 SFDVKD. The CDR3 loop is CATSDGHHNEQFF. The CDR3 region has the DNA TGTGCCACCAGTGATGGACACCACAATGAGCAGTTCTTC.

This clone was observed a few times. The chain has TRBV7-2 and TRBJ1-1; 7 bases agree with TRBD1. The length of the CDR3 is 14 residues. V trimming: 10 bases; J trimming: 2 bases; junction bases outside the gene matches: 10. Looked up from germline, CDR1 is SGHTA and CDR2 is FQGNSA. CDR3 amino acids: CATRRQGPNTEAFF. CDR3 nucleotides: TGTGCCACCCGGAGACAGGGCCCTAACACTGAAGCTTTCTTT.

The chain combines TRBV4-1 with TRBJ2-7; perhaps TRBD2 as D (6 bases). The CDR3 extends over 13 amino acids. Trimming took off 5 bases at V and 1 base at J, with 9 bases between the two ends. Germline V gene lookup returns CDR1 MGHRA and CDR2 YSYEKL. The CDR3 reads CASSLGTSYEQYF. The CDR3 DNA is TGCGCCAGCAGCTTGGGGACTTCCTACGAGCAGTACTTC.

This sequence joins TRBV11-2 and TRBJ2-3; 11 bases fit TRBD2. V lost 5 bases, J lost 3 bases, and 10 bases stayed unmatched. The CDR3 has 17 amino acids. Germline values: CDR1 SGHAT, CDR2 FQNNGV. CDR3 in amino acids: CASSQRVSGGATDTQYF. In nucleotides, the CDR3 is TGTGCCAGCAGCCAACGAGTTAGCGGGGGGGCAACAGATACGCAGTATTTT.

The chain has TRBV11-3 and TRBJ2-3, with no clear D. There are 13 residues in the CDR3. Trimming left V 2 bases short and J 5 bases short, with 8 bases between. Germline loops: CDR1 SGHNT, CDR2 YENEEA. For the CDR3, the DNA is TGTGCCAGCAGCTTATGGGCAGTAGATACGCAGTATTTT. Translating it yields CASSLWAVDTQYF.

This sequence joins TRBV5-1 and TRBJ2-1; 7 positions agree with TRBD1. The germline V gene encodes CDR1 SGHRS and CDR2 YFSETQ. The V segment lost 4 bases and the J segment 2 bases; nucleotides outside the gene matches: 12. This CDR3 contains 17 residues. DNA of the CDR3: TGCGCCAGCAGCCCTTGGACAGGTTCCCCCGCCTACAATGAGCAGTTCTTC. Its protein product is CASSPWTGSPAYNEQFF.

The CDR3 nucleotides are TGTGCCAGCAGCTTAAGGGCAGGGAATGATGAGCAGTTCTTC. Protein sequence: CASSLRAGNDEQFF. This chain uses TRBV7-9 with TRBJ2-1; D may be TRBD1 (5 bases). Trimming stripped 2 bases from V and 8 bases from J, with 13 bases between. This CDR3 spans 14 amino acids. Germline V CDR1 and CDR2: SEHNR, FQNEAQ (reference sequence).

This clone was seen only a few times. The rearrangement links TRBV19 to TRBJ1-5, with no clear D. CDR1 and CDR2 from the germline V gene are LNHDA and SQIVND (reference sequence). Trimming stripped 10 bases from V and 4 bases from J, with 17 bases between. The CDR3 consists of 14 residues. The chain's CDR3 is CAISNNGWNQPQHF. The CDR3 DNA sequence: TGTGCCATCAGTAACAACGGGTGGAATCAGCCCCAGCATTTT.

CDR3 sequence (DNA): TGTGCCAGCAGTTTCCTCCGGGACAGGGGGCGTGGCGGCTACACCTTC. The encoded protein is CASSFLRDRGRGGYTF. V is TRBV27 and J is TRBJ1-2, with 12 nucleotides matching TRBD1. Unmatched junction bases numbered 10, after V lost 3 bases and J lost 8 bases. Germline V gene data show CDR1 as MNHEY and CDR2 as SMNVEV (reference sequence). The CDR3 sequence is 16 residues long.

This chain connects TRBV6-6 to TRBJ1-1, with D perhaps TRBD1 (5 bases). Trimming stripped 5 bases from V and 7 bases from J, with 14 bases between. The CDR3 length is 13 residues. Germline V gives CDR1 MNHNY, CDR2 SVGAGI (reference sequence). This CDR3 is CASSRQGFLEAFF. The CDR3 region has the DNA TGTGCCAGCAGTCGTCAGGGTTTTCTTGAAGCTTTCTTT.

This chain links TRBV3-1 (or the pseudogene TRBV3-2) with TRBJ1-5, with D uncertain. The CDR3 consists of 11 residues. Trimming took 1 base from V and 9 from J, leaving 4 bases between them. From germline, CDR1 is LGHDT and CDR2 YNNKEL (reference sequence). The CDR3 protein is CASSQGGPQHF. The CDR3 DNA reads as TGTGCCAGCAGCCAAGGAGGGCCCCAGCATTTT.

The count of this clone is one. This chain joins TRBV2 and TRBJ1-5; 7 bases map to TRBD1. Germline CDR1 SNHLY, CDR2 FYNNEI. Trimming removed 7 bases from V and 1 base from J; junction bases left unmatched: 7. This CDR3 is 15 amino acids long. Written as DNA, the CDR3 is TGTGCCAGCACCTACAGGGGCGGAAGCAATCAGCCCCAGCATTTT. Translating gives CASTYRGGSNQPQHF.

CDR3 sequence reads: CASSQAAGQFF. For the CDR3, the DNA is TGCGCCAGCAGCCAGGCGGCGGGGCAGTTCTTC. The chain has TRBV10-1 and TRBJ2-1, with a weak D call TRBD2 (5 bases). Trimming left V 6 bases short and J 12 bases short, with 12 bases between. This CDR3 is built from 11 residues. The germline V gene has CDR1 WNHNN and CDR2 SYGVQD (reference sequence).

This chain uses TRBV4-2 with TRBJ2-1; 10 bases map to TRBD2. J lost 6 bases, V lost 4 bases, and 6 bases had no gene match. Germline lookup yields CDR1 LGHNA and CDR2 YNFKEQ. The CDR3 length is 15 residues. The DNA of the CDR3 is TGTGCCAGCAGCCTTAGCGGGGGGTCACGCAATGAGCAGTTCTTC. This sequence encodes CASSLSGGSRNEQFF.

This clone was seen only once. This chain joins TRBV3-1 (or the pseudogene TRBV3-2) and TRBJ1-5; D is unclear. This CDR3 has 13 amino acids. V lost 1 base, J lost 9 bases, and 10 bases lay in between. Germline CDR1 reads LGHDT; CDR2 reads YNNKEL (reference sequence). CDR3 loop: CASSQAAGGPQHF. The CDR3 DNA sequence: TGTGCCAGCAGCCAAGCCGCCGGCGGGCCCCAGCATTTT.